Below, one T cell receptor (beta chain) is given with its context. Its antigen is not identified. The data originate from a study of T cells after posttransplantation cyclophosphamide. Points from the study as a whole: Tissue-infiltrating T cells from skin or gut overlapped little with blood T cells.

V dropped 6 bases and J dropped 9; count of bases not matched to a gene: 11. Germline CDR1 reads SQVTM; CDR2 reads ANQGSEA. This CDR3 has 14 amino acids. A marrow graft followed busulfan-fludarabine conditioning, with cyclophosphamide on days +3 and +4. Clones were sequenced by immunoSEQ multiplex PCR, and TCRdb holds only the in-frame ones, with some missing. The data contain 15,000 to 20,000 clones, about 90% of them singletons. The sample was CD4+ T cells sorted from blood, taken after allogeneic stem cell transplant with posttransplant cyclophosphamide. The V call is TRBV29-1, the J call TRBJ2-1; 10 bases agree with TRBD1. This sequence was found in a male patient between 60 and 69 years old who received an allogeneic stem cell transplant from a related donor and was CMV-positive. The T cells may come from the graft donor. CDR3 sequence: CSVLRQGAQGEQFF. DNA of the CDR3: TGCAGCGTCCTTAGACAGGGGGCGCAGGGTGAGCAGTTCTTC.